Following are 21 T cell receptor beta chains from one sample sequenced in a study of blood T cell repertoires in COVID-19. TCRdb's copy holds only in-frame clones and misses some; the assay was immunoSEQ multiplex PCR. The repertoire includes 300,000 to 500,000 clones, over 75% of them detected once, and approximately 2.1% sits in the top ten. The sample taken for sequencing was PBMCs or T cells enriched from blood (not recorded which). Receptor source: a woman aged 40 to 50 with acute COVID-19.

This clone was detected only once. V is TRBV7-9 and J is TRBJ1-4, with 8 nucleotides matching TRBD1. Germline V gene sequence: CDR1 SEHNR, CDR2 FQNEAQ (reference sequence). Germline trimming cut 2 bases from V and 8 bases from J; bases unmatched to any gene: 4. This CDR3 contains 14 residues. The CDR3 sequence: CASSLTRGREKLFF. In nucleotides, the CDR3 is TGTGCCAGCAGCTTAACCAGGGGGCGAGAAAAACTGTTTTTT.

V and J are TRBV6-2 or TRBV6-3 and TRBJ2-3, with 13 bases matching TRBD2. The CDR3 runs 16 residues. Germline V gene lookup returns CDR1 MNHEY and CDR2 SVGEGT. V trimming: 4 bases; J trimming: 3 bases; junction bases outside the gene matches: 4. Here the CDR3 reads CASSSGTSGTTDTQYF. The CDR3 DNA reads TGTGCCAGCAGTTCCGGGACTAGCGGGACTACAGATACGCAGTATTTT.

The rearrangement uses TRBV24-1 and TRBJ1-2; no clear D gene. This CDR3 region has 13 residues. Trimming took 6 bases from V and 4 from J, leaving 11 bases between them. From germline, CDR1 is KGHDR and CDR2 SFDVKD. The DNA of the CDR3 is TGTGCCACCAGTCCCCAGGAGGGCTATGGCTACACCTTC. Residues: CATSPQEGYGYTF.

The chain uses TRBV27 and TRBJ2-1; a possible D gene is TRBD1 (6 bases). This CDR3 spans 13 amino acids. Germline-derived CDR1 and CDR2 are MNHEY and SMNVEV (reference sequence). Trimming cost V 4 bases and J 14 bases, with 18 bases left between them. The CDR3 DNA reads TGTGCCAGCAGTTCCCAAAGCCGGGCAGGGGAGTTCTTC. Residues: CASSSQSRAGEFF.

This clone was found once. CDR3 region: CASISPAQGYTF. The DNA of the CDR3 is TGTGCCAGCATCTCCCCGGCACAGGGCTACACCTTC. V gene TRBV6-5 combines with J gene TRBJ1-2; D ambiguous. V gave up 7 bases and J gave up 8 bases, with 14 bases separating them. Germline CDR1 and CDR2: MNHEY and SVGAGI. The CDR3 covers 12 residues.

This rearrangement joins TRBV10-3 to TRBJ2-2; D might be TRBD2 (5 bases). CDR3 length: 13 amino acids. V was clipped by 6 bases and J by 1 base, with 6 bases between them. The V gene's germline CDR1 is ENHRY and CDR2 SYGVKD. The CDR3 coding sequence is TGTGCCATCAGGGACTTGAACACCGGGGAGCTGTTTTTT. Translated, it gives CAIRDLNTGELFF.

The J gene is TRBJ2-7, the V gene TRBV3-1 (or the pseudogene TRBV3-2); the match to TRBD1 covers 12 bases. After removal of 4 bases from V and 4 bases from J, the junction contained 11 bases not matched to a gene. Germline V lookup: CDR1 LGHDT, CDR2 YNNKEL (reference sequence). The CDR3 has 17 amino acids. The CDR3 bases are TGTGCCAGCAGCCCATCACTTGGGACAGGGGGCTGGTACGAGCAGTACTTC. It yields the protein CASSPSLGTGGWYEQYF.

The chain carries TRBV7-9 and TRBJ1-1; D call uncertain. From germline, CDR1 is SEHNR and CDR2 FQNEAQ (reference sequence). This CDR3 is 15 amino acids long. Trimming left V 4 bases short and J 1 base short, with 13 bases between. CDR3 DNA: TGTGCCAGCAGCTCCGAGCGGGTTTGGAACACTGAAGCTTTCTTT. Encoded protein: CASSSERVWNTEAFF.

The V call is TRBV1, the J call TRBJ1-1. TRBV1 is deemed a pseudogene. The CDR3 runs 16 residues. CDR3 sequence: CTSSQDAESLNTEAFF. The CDR3 DNA reads TGCACCAGCAGCCAAGATGCGGAATCTTTGAACACTGAAGCTTTCTTT.

This sequence joins TRBV6-5 and TRBJ2-1, with 8 nucleotides matching TRBD2. Per germline, CDR1 MNHEY and CDR2 SVGAGI. The V and J ends lost 6 bases and 9 bases, in that order; junction bases with no gene match: 7. The CDR3 is 13 residues long. CDR3 DNA: TGTGCCAGCAGGGGGACTAGTCGAGGTGAGCAGTTCTTC. This encodes CASRGTSRGEQFF.

Here the CDR3 reads CASSGGTGGNTIYF. CDR3 in DNA: TGTGCCAGCAGTGGGGGGACAGGGGGTAACACCATATATTTT. The V call is TRBV27, the J call TRBJ1-3; 11 positions agree with TRBD1. Germline loops: CDR1 MNHEY, CDR2 SMNVEV (reference sequence). J gave up 7 bases and V 5 bases, and 4 bases lay outside the gene matches. The CDR3 is 14 amino acids.

The chain has TRBV11-2 and TRBJ1-2, with D hard to call. Looked up from germline, CDR1 is SGHAT and CDR2 is FQNNGV. This CDR3 spans 13 amino acids. The V and J ends lost 6 bases and 8 bases respectively, with 16 bases between them. The CDR3 DNA follows: TGTGCCAGCAGAACGGTGAGGGATGTGGGCTACACCTTC. It translates to CASRTVRDVGYTF.

The chain joins TRBV19 to TRBJ1-1; 7 nucleotides match TRBD1. Unmatched junction bases numbered 9, after V lost 7 bases and J lost 10 bases. Germline CDR1 and CDR2: LNHDA and SQIVND (reference sequence). This CDR3 is 12 amino acids long. Here the CDR3 DNA reads TGTGCCAGTATCCGGGACAGCGGTGGAGCTTTCTTT. Translated: CASIRDSGGAFF.

The rearrangement uses TRBV11-3 and TRBJ2-5; TRBD2 agrees at 11 bases. V trimming: 1 base; J trimming: 1 base; junction bases outside the gene matches: 5. The length of the CDR3 is 17 residues. Germline assignment: CDR1 SGHNT and CDR2 YENEEA. CDR3 protein: CASSLGLAGPSQETQYF. For the CDR3, the DNA is TGTGCCAGCAGCTTAGGACTAGCGGGGCCGAGCCAAGAGACCCAGTACTTC. The variable domain in full, completed from reference TRBV11-3 and TRBJ2-5, reads EAGVVQSPRYKIIEKKQPVAFWCNPISGHNTLYWYLQNLGQGPELLIRYENEEAVDDSQLPKDRFSAERLKGVDSTLKIQPAELGDSAVYLCASSLGLAGPSQETQYFGPGTRLLVL.

The chain links TRBV27 to TRBJ2-5; a weak D match, TRBD2 (7 bases). The CDR3 is made up of 14 amino acids. V was trimmed by 6 bases and J by 4 bases, leaving 15 bases between them. Germline loops: CDR1 MNHEY, CDR2 SMNVEV (reference sequence). CDR3 residues: CASSRRGGAETQYF. Written as DNA, the CDR3 is TGTGCCAGCAGCCGGAGGGGGGGGGCAGAGACCCAGTACTTC.

The V gene is TRBV5-1, the J gene TRBJ2-6; TRBD1 is a possible D gene (5 bases). The CDR3 runs 17 residues. V was clipped by 4 bases and J by 0 bases, with 14 bases between them. CDR1 SGHRS and CDR2 YFSETQ come from the germline V gene. In nucleotides, the CDR3 is TGCGCCAGCAGCGATGGCAGGGTTATCTCTGGGGCCAACGTCCTGACTTTC. Translated: CASSDGRVISGANVLTF. The variable domain in full, with the rest retrieved from reference TRBV5-1 and TRBJ2-6, is KAGVTQTPRYLIKTRGQQVTLSCSPISGHRSVSWYQQTPGQGLQFLFEYFSETQRNKGNFPGRFSGRQFSNSRSEMNVSTLELGDSALYLCASSDGRVISGANVLTFGAGSRLTVL.

The chain uses TRBV10-2 and TRBJ1-2, with unresolved D. Germline loops: CDR1 WSHSY, CDR2 SAAADI. V lost 2 bases to trimming and J lost 2 bases, with 9 bases between them. The CDR3 runs to 14 residues. CDR3 sequence: CASSERLANYGYTF. The CDR3 bases are TGCGCCAGCAGTGAGCGATTAGCAAACTATGGCTACACCTTC.

The V and J genes are TRBV18 and TRBJ2-1; D is possibly TRBD1 (6 bases). The CDR3 sequence is 14 residues long. Germline V gives CDR1 KGHSH, CDR2 LQKENI. With 3 bases removed from V and 7 bases from J, the gap between germline ends came to 13 bases. The CDR3 nucleotides are TGTGCCAGCTCACCGGGGGACAACCAAAATGAGCAGTTCTTC. Residues: CASSPGDNQNEQFF.

V usage is TRBV2 and J usage is TRBJ1-4, with unresolved D. V was cut by 8 bases and J by 0 bases, with 13 bases left in between. The germline V gene has CDR1 SNHLY and CDR2 FYNNEI. This CDR3 has 15 amino acids. The CDR3 region has the DNA TGTGCCAGCCTGGCGGGGTTTTCAACTAATGAAAAACTGTTTTTT. Translation: CASLAGFSTNEKLFF.

The V and J genes are TRBV10-3 and TRBJ1-4; D possibly corresponds to TRBD1 (6 bases). V lost 2 bases and J 7 bases, leaving 11 bases between the germline ends. The CDR3 runs 14 residues. CDR1 is ENHRY, CDR2 SYGVKD, per germline. In nucleotides, the CDR3 is TGTGCCATCAGTGAGCGGGGGGCGCTTGAAAAACTGTTTTTT. Translating gives CAISERGALEKLFF.

The chain carries TRBV25-1 and TRBJ1-4; 7 positions agree with TRBD1. The V gene end was trimmed by 7 bases and the J gene end by 8 bases; junction bases not matched to a gene: 4. This CDR3 has 12 amino acids. Germline CDR1 MGHDK, CDR2 SYGVNS. CDR3 protein: CASTRGNEKLFF. CDR3 nucleotides: TGTGCCAGCACCAGGGGGAACGAAAAACTGTTTTTT.